The clone carrying this TCR beta chain was picked up a small number of times. Individually, cDNA molecules had unique molecular identifiers attached to them. TCRdb redid the calling of the 5' RACE reads with MiXCR, one entry per CDR3 protein. The sample contains 85,000 to 100,000 distinct CDR3 sequences, around 10% of which appear only once. The CDR3 sequence is 15 residues long. V was shortened by 0 bases and J by 6 bases, with 14 bases between the two germline ends. Germline V gives CDR1 LNHNV, CDR2 YYDKDF (reference sequence). This record comes from a study of early T cells in non-severe SARS-CoV-2 infection.

The sequence derives from an adult who was a healthcare worker with PCR-confirmed SARS-CoV-2 infection or an uninfected control (not recorded which). This chain uses TRBV15 with TRBJ1-2; D may be TRBD1 (5 bases). This specimen was whole blood, taken at baseline. The CDR3 is CATSRDRVEGNGYTF. CDR3 coding DNA: TGTGCCACCAGCAGAGATCGGGTAGAGGGGAATGGCTACACCTTC.